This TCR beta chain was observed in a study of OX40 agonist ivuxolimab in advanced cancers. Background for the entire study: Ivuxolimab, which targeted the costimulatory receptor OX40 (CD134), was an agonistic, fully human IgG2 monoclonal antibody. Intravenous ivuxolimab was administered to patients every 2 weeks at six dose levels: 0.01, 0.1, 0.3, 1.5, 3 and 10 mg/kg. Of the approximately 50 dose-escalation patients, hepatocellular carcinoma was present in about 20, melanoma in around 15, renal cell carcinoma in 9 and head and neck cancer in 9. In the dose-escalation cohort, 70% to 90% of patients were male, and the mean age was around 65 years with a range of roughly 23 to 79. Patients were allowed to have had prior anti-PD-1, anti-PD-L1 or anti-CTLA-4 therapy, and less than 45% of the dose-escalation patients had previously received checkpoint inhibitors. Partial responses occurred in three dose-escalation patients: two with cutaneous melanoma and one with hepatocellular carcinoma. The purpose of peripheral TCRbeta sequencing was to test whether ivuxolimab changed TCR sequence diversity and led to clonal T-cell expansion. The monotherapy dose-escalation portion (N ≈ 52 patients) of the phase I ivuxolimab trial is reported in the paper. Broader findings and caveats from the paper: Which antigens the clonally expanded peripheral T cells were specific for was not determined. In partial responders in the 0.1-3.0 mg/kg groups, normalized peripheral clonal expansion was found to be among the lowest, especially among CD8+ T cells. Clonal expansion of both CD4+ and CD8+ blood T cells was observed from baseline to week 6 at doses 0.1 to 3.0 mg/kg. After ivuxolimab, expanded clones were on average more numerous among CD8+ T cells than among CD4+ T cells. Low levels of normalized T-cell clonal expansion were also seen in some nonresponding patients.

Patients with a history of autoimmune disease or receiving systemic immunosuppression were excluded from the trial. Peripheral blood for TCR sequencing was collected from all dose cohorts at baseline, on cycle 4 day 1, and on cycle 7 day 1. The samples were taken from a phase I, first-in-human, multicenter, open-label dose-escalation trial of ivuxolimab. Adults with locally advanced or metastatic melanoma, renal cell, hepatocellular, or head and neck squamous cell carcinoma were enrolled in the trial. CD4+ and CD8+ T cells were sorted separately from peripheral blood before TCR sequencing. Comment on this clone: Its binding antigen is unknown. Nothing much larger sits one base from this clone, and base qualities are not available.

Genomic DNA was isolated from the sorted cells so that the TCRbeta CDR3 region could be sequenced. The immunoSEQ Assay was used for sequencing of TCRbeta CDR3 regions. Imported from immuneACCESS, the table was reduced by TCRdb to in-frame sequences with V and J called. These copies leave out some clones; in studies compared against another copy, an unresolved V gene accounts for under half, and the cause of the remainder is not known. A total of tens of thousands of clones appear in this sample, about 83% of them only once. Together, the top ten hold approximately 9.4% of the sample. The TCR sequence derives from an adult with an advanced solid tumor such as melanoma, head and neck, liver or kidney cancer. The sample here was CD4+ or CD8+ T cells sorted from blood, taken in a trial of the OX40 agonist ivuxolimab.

CDR3 loop: CASIRGQGETQYF. The nucleotide sequence is TGCGCCAGCATACGGGGCCAGGGAGAGACCCAGTACTTC. The chain was built from TRBV5-1 and TRBJ2-5; the D segment is perhaps TRBD1 or TRBD2, each sharing 5 matched bases. The CDR3 numbers 13 residues from cysteine through phenylalanine. The retained sequence is limited to the CDR3, 39 bases, with the frame set at the first base. The CDR1 and CDR2 encoded by the germline V gene are SGHRS and YFSETQ. Deletion took 6 bases off V and 4 bases off J, with a span of 13 bases between the germline ends.